These 21 T cell receptor beta chains share one sample of origin, sequenced in a study of human T cells and chemical hapten exposure. Using its own MiXCR run on the RACE reads, TCRdb lists one record per CDR3 protein. The data contain roughly 380,000 distinct CDR3 sequences, 4.5% to 5.5% of them singletons. The time point is: pre-sensitization, week 0. Treatment specified: therapeutic diphenylcyclopropenone sensitization with weekly scalp DPC. The sequences come from whole blood, collected in connection with sensitization to the hapten diphenylcyclopropenone (DPC). The receptors come from a woman aged 45-65 years with alopecia areata. Some clones in this sample may be carry-over from other donors' samples.

The chain links TRBV7-9 to TRBJ1-5, with unresolved D. V dropped 3 bases and J dropped 1 base, with 13 bases sitting between them. In germline, CDR1 is SEHNR, CDR2 FQNEAQ (reference sequence). The CDR3 covers 16 residues. The CDR3 loop reads CASSLSVGLSNQPQHF. The CDR3 DNA reads TGTGCCAGCAGCTTGTCGGTTGGCTTGAGCAATCAGCCCCAGCATTTT.

This clonotype was picked up many times. The chain has TRBV5-1 and TRBJ1-6, with a weak D call TRBD1 (5 bases). V was pared by 4 bases and J by 6 bases, with 20 bases between. The CDR3 has 17 amino acids. The V gene's germline CDR1 is SGHRS and CDR2 YFSETQ. As DNA, the CDR3 is TGCGCCAGCAGCCCGAGCGGGGGGTCCGTCCGTAATTCACCCCTCCACTTT. Amino acids: CASSPSGGSVRNSPLHF.

V is TRBV27 and J is TRBJ1-5, with a possible D match to TRBD1 (5 bases). The germline V gene encodes CDR1 MNHEY and CDR2 SMNVEV (reference sequence). V was pared by 3 bases and J by 7 bases, with 10 bases between. This CDR3 has 13 residues. CDR3 in DNA: TGTGCCAGCAGTTTCAGGGTTGACCAGCCCCAGCATTTT. This codes for CASSFRVDQPQHF.

The chain recombines TRBV12-3 or TRBV12-4 with TRBJ2-5, with D possibly being TRBD2 (5 bases). V was trimmed by 1 base and J by 7 bases, leaving 10 bases between them. The CDR3 length is 13 residues. This chain's CDR3 is CASSLGPGRTQYF. As DNA, the CDR3 is TGTGCCAGCAGTTTAGGCCCGGGAAGGACCCAGTACTTC.

This clonotype has ten or more counts. This chain links TRBV6-2 or TRBV6-3 with TRBJ1-5; TRBD1 might be the D (5 bases). The CDR3 runs to 15 residues. CDR1 MNHEY and CDR2 SVGEGT come from the germline V gene. Deletions cut 7 bases from V and 0 bases from J, with 13 bases between. The CDR3 DNA reads TGTGCCAGCACCAAAAACAGGCATAGCAATCAGCCCCAGCATTTT. Its protein product is CASTKNRHSNQPQHF.

This clonotype showed up many times. The chain has TRBV10-3 and TRBJ2-3; 9 bases agree with TRBD1. The CDR3 runs 15 residues. CDR1 is ENHRY and CDR2 is SYGVKD in the germline V gene. V lost 0 bases and J lost 3; bases outside the gene matches: 1. CDR3 sequence: CAISESGQGTDTQYF. As DNA, the CDR3 is TGTGCCATCAGTGAGTCGGGACAGGGTACAGATACGCAGTATTTT.

This sequence joins TRBV4-3 and TRBJ2-7; perhaps TRBD2 as D (5 bases). This CDR3 comprises 13 residues. Deletions cut 0 bases from V and 12 bases from J, with 15 bases between. Germline assignment: CDR1 LGHNA and CDR2 YSLEER. This chain's CDR3 is CASSQDPGFDPYF. The CDR3 bases are TGCGCCAGCAGCCAAGATCCGGGGTTTGATCCGTACTTC.

At least ten counts were recorded for this clonotype. The chain links TRBV6-5 to TRBJ2-6; D is ambiguous. V lost 6 bases, J lost 0 bases, and 9 bases lay in between. This CDR3 contains 15 residues. Looked up from germline, CDR1 is MNHEY and CDR2 is SVGAGI. For the CDR3, the DNA is TGTGCCAGCAGAGATGAAGGCTCTGGGGCCAACGTCCTGACTTTC. Translated, it gives CASRDEGSGANVLTF.

This clonotype has ten or more counts. The gene calls are TRBV5-6 and TRBJ2-5, with TRBD1 as a possible D gene (6 bases). V lost 1 base, J lost 5 bases, and 15 bases lay in between. The CDR3 runs to 15 residues. From germline, CDR1 is SGHDT and CDR2 YYEEEE. The CDR3 loop reads CASSLTTGILETQYF. Here the CDR3 DNA reads TGTGCCAGCAGCTTGACAACAGGGATCTTGGAGACCCAGTACTTC.

This clonotype was seen more than once but under ten times. The chain uses TRBV6-1 and TRBJ2-6; TRBD1 matches at 9 bases. V lost 1 base to trimming and J lost 1 base; unmatched junction nucleotides: 11. CDR1 is MNHNS, CDR2 SASEGT, per germline. The CDR3 is 20 residues long. CDR3 in DNA: TGTGCCAGCAGTGAAGGGGAGCCGGGACAGGGAGGGTCTGGGGCCAACGTCCTGACTTTC. It encodes CASSEGEPGQGGSGANVLTF.

This clonotype appeared many times. The rearrangement uses TRBV12-3 or TRBV12-4 and TRBJ2-2; the D is unclear. CDR3 length: 12 amino acids. The V gene lost 5 bases and the J gene lost 7 bases, with 8 bases spanning the gap. Here the CDR3 reads CASSPLVGELFF. The CDR3, as DNA: TGTGCCAGCAGTCCGCTTGTCGGGGAGCTGTTTTTT.

This clonotype was counted at least ten times. The chain links TRBV29-1 to TRBJ2-7, with 7 bases fitting TRBD2. This CDR3 spans 13 amino acids. V lost 3 bases, J lost 3 bases, and 5 bases stayed unmatched. CDR1 is SQVTM and CDR2 is ANQGSEA in the germline V gene. The CDR3 is CSVESLADYEQYF. In nucleotides, the CDR3 is TGCAGCGTTGAGTCTCTAGCGGACTACGAGCAGTACTTC.

J is TRBJ1-1 and V is TRBV27; no clear D. V was pared by 5 bases and J by 6 bases, with 10 bases between. The CDR3 extends over 12 amino acids. Germline V gives CDR1 MNHEY, CDR2 SMNVEV (reference sequence). The CDR3 nucleotides are TGTGCCAGCAGTCACGGTGGATCTGAAGCTTTCTTT. Protein sequence: CASSHGGSEAFF.

In its sample, this clonotype was seen many times. This sequence joins TRBV28 and TRBJ2-7, with 10 positions matching TRBD2. The CDR3 is 15 amino acids. Germline V gene sequence: CDR1 MDHEN, CDR2 SYDVKM. V lost 4 bases and J lost 3; bases outside the gene matches: 6. For the CDR3, the DNA is TGTGCCAGCAGTTCGAGGACTAGCGGATACTACGAGCAGTACTTC. Amino acid sequence: CASSSRTSGYYEQYF.

The J gene is TRBJ2-1, the V gene TRBV24-1; D uncertain. Trimming stripped 4 bases from V and 9 bases from J, with 6 bases between. The CDR3 contains 11 residues. From germline, CDR1 is KGHDR and CDR2 SFDVKD. The CDR3: CATSEAGEQFF. In DNA form, the CDR3 reads TGTGCCACCAGTGAAGCTGGTGAGCAGTTCTTC.

V usage is TRBV7-2 and J usage is TRBJ2-1; 12 nucleotides match TRBD2. There are 16 residues in the CDR3. From germline, CDR1 is SGHTA and CDR2 FQGNSA. V lost 5 bases to trimming and J lost 2 bases; unmatched junction nucleotides: 4. CDR3 sequence: CASSRTSGVTYNEQFF. CDR3 nucleotides: TGTGCCAGCAGCCGGACTAGCGGGGTTACCTACAATGAGCAGTTCTTC.

The chain couples TRBV28 to TRBJ2-5, with D possibly being TRBD1 (6 bases). The ends were cut back, 8 bases at V and 2 bases at J, with 15 bases in the middle. In germline, CDR1 is MDHEN, CDR2 SYDVKM. The CDR3 consists of 14 residues. CDR3 amino acids: CASSQGFGQETQYF. CDR3 bases: TGTGCCAGCTCCCAGGGGTTCGGGCAAGAGACCCAGTACTTC.

This clonotype was counted many times. The chain couples TRBV20-1 to TRBJ2-3; weak D call: TRBD1 (5 bases). With 3 bases removed from V and 6 bases from J, the gap between germline ends came to 13 bases. The CDR3 has 13 amino acids. CDR1 and CDR2 from the germline V gene are DFQATT and SNEGSKA (reference sequence). The CDR3, as DNA: TGCAGTGCTAGTGATCAGGGCGACGATACGCAGTATTTT. Translated: CSASDQGDDTQYF.

This clonotype was detected a few times. The rearrangement links TRBV7-9 to TRBJ1-3; no reliable D call. Trimming removed 1 base from V and 0 bases from J, with 13 bases in between. CDR1 SEHNR and CDR2 FQNEAQ come from the germline V gene (reference sequence). The CDR3 length is 17 residues. CDR3 protein: CASSLGFRRSSGNTIYF. As DNA, the CDR3 is TGTGCCAGCAGCTTAGGTTTCAGGCGTTCCTCTGGAAACACCATATATTTT.

The V and J genes are TRBV29-1 and TRBJ2-1; D is unclear. The ends were cut back, 8 bases at V and 2 bases at J, with 7 bases in the middle. Germline CDR1 reads SQVTM; CDR2 reads ANQGSEA. The CDR3 extends over 11 amino acids. In DNA form, the CDR3 reads TGCAGCCCCTGGACCTACAATGAGCAGTTCTTC. It is translated as CSPWTYNEQFF.

The sample holds a few counts of this clonotype. This chain connects TRBV29-1 to TRBJ2-1; 8 bases line up with TRBD1. Germline V lookup: CDR1 SQVTM, CDR2 ANQGSEA. This CDR3 is built from 13 residues. After removal of 4 bases from V and 8 bases from J, the junction contained 7 bases not matched to a gene. CDR3 amino acids: CSVVDRAPDEQFF. CDR3 bases: TGCAGCGTTGTGGACAGGGCGCCCGATGAGCAGTTCTTC.